The 2 T cell receptor beta chains in this list originate from one sample, sequenced in a study of T cells in Graves' hyperthyroidism and ophthalmopathy. Template material for amplifying TCR beta CDR3 regions consisted of RNA transcripts. In the first-round RT-PCR of the TCR CDR3, the HTBI primer set was used. TCRdb recomputed calls from the multiplex PCR reads with MiXCR, one row per CDR3 protein. The sample contains just over 550,000 distinct CDR3 sequences, roughly 46% of which appear only once. The sequencing sample was made of peripheral blood or thyroid tissue (not recorded which). These receptors were obtained from a woman younger than 30 with Graves' hyperthyroidism.

This chain links TRBV6-1 with TRBJ2-5; TRBD2 is a possible D gene (6 bases). The CDR3 spans 18 residues. With 7 bases removed from V and 0 bases from J, the gap between germline ends came to 24 bases. CDR1 is MNHNS and CDR2 is SASEGT in the germline V gene. The CDR3 nucleotides are TGTGCCAGCACCGCTAGACGGGCTAGCGACTTCCACCAAGAGACCCAGTACTTC. As protein: CASTARRASDFHQETQYF.

The chain joins TRBV2 to TRBJ1-3; TRBD1 matches 9 bases. This CDR3 comprises 18 residues. With 8 bases clipped from V and 0 bases from J, the junction kept 14 bases outside the gene matches. Germline CDR1 and CDR2: SNHLY and FYNNEI. The CDR3 reads CASAVRSGQGRSGNTIYF. The CDR3 DNA sequence: TGTGCCAGCGCAGTGAGATCGGGACAGGGTCGCTCTGGAAACACCATATATTTT.